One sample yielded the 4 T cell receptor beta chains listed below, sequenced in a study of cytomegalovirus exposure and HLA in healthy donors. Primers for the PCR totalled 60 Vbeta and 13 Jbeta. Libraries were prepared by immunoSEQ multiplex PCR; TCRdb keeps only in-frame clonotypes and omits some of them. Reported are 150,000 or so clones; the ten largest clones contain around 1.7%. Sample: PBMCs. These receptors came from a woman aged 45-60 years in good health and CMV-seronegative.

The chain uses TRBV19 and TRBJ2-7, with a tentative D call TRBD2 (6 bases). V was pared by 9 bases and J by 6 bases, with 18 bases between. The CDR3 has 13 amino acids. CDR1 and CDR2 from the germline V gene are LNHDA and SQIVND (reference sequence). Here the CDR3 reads CASQTPGGREQYF. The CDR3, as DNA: TGTGCCAGCCAAACCCCCGGGGGACGCGAGCAGTACTTC. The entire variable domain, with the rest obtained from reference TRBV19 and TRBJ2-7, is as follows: DGGITQSPKYLFRKEGQNVTLSCEQNLNHDAMYWYRQDPGQGLRLIYYSQIVNDFQKGDIAEGYSVSREKKESFPLTVTSAQKNPTAFYLCASQTPGGREQYFGPGTRLTVT.

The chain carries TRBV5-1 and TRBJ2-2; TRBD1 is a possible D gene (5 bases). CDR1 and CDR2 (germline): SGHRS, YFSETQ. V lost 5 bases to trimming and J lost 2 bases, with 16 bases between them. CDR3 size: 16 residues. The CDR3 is CASSSIGAANTGELFF. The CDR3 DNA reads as TGCGCCAGCAGTTCAATAGGGGCAGCCAACACCGGGGAGCTGTTTTTT. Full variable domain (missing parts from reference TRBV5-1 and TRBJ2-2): KAGVTQTPRYLIKTRGQQVTLSCSPISGHRSVSWYQQTPGQGLQFLFEYFSETQRNKGNFPGRFSGRQFSNSRSEMNVSTLELGDSALYLCASSSIGAANTGELFFGEGSRLTVL.

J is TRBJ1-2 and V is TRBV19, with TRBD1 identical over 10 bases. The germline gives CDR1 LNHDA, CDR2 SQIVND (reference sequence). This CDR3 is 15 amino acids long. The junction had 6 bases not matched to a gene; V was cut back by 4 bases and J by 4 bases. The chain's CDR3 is CASSTGTGDAYGYTF. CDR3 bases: TGTGCCAGTAGTACGGGGACAGGGGACGCCTATGGCTACACCTTC. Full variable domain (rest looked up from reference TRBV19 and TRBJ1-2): DGGITQSPKYLFRKEGQNVTLSCEQNLNHDAMYWYRQDPGQGLRLIYYSQIVNDFQKGDIAEGYSVSREKKESFPLTVTSAQKNPTAFYLCASSTGTGDAYGYTFGSGTRLTVV.

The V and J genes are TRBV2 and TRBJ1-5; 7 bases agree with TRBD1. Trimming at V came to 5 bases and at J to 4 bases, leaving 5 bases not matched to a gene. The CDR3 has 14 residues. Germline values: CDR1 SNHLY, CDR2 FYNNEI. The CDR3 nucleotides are TGTGCCAGCAGTCTACAGGGGAGGAATCAGCCCCAGCATTTT. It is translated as CASSLQGRNQPQHF.